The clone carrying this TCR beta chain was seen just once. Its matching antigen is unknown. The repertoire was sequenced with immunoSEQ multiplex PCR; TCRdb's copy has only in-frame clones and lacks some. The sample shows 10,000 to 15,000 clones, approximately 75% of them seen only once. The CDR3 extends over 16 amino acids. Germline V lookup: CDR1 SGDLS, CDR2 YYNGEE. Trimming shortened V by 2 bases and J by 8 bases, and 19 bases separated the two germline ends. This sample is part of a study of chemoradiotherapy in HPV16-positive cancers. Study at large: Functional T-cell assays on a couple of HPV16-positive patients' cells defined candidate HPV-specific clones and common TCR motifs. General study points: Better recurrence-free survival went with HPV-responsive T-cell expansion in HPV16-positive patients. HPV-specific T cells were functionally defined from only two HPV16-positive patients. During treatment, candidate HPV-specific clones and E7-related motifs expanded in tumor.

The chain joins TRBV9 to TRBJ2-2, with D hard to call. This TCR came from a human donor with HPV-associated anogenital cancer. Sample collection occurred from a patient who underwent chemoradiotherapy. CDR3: CASSVVGPTIPGELFF. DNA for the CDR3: TGTGCCAGCAGCGTGGTAGGCCCAACAATACCGGGGGAGCTGTTTTTT. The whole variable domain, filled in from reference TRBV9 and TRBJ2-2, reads DSGVTQTPKHLITATGQRVTLRCSPRSGDLSVYWYQQSLDQGLQFLIQYYNGEERAKGNILERFSAQQFPDLHSELNLSSLELGDSALYFCASSVVGPTIPGELFFGEGSRLTVL.